This T cell receptor (beta chain) was found in a study of T cells after posttransplantation cyclophosphamide. TCRdb keeps only in-frame clones here, not all; method: immunoSEQ multiplex PCR. Altogether approximately 35,000 clones were found in the sample, and no singletons occur. Looked up from germline, CDR1 is SGHRS and CDR2 is YFSETQ. The V and J ends lost 1 base and 6 bases respectively, with 8 bases between them. This CDR3 has 13 residues. At least ten counts were recorded for this clone. Antigen specificity is unknown. Findings and caveats of the study: Later post-transplant blood repertoires were often dominated by donor CD8+ memory clones.

The source material was PBMCs. The source of this sequence is a woman in her twenties or thirties in good health and a related stem cell transplant donor. The chain couples TRBV5-1 to TRBJ2-1; D remains unclear. The CDR3 nucleotides read TGCGCCAGCAGCTTGCGGTCTAGCAATGAGCAGTTCTTC. Protein sequence: CASSLRSSNEQFF. Together with reference TRBV5-1 and TRBJ2-1, the CDR3 gives the full variable domain: KAGVTQTPRYLIKTRGQQVTLSCSPISGHRSVSWYQQTPGQGLQFLFEYFSETQRNKGNFPGRFSGRQFSNSRSEMNVSTLELGDSALYLCASSLRSSNEQFFGPGTRLTVL.